This T cell receptor beta chain was identified during a study of T cells in Graves' hyperthyroidism and ophthalmopathy. Cells are PBMCs isolated from 10 ml of fresh blood. RNA transcripts served as the template for amplifying TCR beta CDR3 regions. The HTBI primer set drove a first-round RT-PCR of the TCR CDR3. TCRdb re-called the multiplex PCR reads through MiXCR, storing one row per CDR3 protein. The table includes 560,000 or so distinct CDR3 sequences, approximately 20% detected once. This CDR3 is built from 12 residues. Germline lookup yields CDR1 DFQATT and CDR2 SNEGSKA (reference sequence). Deletions cut 3 bases from V and 7 bases from J, with 13 bases between.

The receptor was isolated from a man in his forties with Graves' ophthalmopathy. The rearrangement uses TRBV20-1 and TRBJ2-7; D is unclear. The sample comprised blood. CDR3 region: CSASSGPGEQYF. For the CDR3, the DNA is TGCAGTGCTAGCTCTGGCCCAGGAGAGCAGTACTTC.